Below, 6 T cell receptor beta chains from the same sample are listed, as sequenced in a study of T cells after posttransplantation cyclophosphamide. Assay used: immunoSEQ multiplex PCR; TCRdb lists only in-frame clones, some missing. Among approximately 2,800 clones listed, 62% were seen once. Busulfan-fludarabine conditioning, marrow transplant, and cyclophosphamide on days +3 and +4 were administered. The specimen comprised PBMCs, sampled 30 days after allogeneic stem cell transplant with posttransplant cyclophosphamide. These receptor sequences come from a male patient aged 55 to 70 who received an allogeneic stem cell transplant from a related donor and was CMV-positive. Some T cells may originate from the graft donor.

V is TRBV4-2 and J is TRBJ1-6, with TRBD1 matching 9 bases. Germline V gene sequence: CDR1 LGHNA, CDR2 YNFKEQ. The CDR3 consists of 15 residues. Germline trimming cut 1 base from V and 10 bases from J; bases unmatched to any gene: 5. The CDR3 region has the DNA TGTGCCAGCAGCCAAGGACAGGGGGGAGGATCACCCCTCCACTTT. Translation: CASSQGQGGGSPLHF.

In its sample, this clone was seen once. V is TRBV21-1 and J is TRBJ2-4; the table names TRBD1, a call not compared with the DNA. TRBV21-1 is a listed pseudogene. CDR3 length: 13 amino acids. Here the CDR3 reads CARLGQHGDIQYF. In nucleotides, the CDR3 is TGTGCCAGACTCGGACAGCACGGAGACATTCAGTACTTC.

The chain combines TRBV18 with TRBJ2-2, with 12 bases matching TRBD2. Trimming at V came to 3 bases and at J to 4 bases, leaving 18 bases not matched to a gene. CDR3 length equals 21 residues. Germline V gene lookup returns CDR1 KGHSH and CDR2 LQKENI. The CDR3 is CASSPLTSGSSVKRSTGELFF. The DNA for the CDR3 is TGTGCCAGCTCACCCTTGACTAGCGGGAGTTCCGTGAAGCGGAGCACCGGGGAGCTGTTTTTT.

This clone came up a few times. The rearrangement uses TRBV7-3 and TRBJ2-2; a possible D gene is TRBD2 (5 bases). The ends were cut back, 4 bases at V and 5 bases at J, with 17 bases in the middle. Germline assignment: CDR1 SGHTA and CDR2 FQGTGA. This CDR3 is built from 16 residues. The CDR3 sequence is CASSSHSISGTGELFF. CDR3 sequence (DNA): TGTGCCAGCAGCTCACACAGTATCTCGGGGACCGGGGAGCTGTTTTTT.

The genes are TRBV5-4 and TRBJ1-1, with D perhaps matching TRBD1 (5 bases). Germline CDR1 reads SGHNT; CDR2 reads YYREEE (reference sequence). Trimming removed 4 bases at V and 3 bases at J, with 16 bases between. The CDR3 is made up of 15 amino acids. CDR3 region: CASSGSGMMYTEAFF. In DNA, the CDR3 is TGTGCCAGCAGCGGGTCAGGGATGATGTACACTGAAGCTTTCTTT.

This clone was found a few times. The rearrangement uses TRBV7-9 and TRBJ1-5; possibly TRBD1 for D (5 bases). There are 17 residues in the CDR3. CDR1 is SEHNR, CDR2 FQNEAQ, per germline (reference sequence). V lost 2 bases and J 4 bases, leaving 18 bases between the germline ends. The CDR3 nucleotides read TGTGCCAGCAGCTTAAGTCTAGGAGGCGGGGGGAATCAGCCCCAGCATTTT. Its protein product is CASSLSLGGGGNQPQHF.